A selection of T cell receptor beta chains follows, all from one sample in a study of blood T cell repertoires in COVID-19. Assay used: immunoSEQ multiplex PCR; TCRdb lists only in-frame clones, some missing. The profile shows approximately 220,000 clones, 80% to 90% of them singletons. Sequenced material: PBMCs or T cells enriched from blood (not recorded which). The origin of the receptors is a young woman in a cohort exposed to, infected with or recovered from COVID-19 (not recorded which). CDR3s include the opening cysteine and the closing phenylalanine or tryptophan. D genes are given only for firm matches. Clone size is stated in some rows and not others, as once, few, many or a class when expanded.

j_gene,len,d_gene,v_gene,abundance,CDR3nt,CDR3aa
TRBJ2-5,13,NA,TRBV4-1,once,TGCGCCAGCAGGTACAGGGACCAAGAGACCCAGTACTTC,CASRYRDQETQYF
TRBJ1-5,14,TRBD1,TRBV18,few,TGTGCCAGCTCACAAGGGGACAGTTTTCAGCCCCAGCATTTT,CASSQGDSFQPQHF
TRBJ2-5,15,NA,TRBV6-5,NA,TGTGCCAGCAGGCCAGGACTACCTCTTCAAGAGACCCAGTACTTC,CASRPGLPLQETQYF
TRBJ1-2,20,TRBD1,TRBV15,NA,TGTGCCACCAGCACTGCGGACAGGAGCCTCACTTTTACTTCTAACTATGGCTACACCTTC,CATSTADRSLTFTSNYGYTF
TRBJ2-1,18,TRBD2,TRBV7-3,NA,TGTGCCAGCAGCCTCAGGCCCCCCCCTAGCGGGAGGTCAAATGAGCAGTTCTTC,CASSLRPPPSGRSNEQFF
TRBJ1-6,14,NA,TRBV7-3,NA,TGTGCCAGCAGCTTACAGGGAAGTGGATCACCCCTCCACTTT,CASSLQGSGSPLHF
TRBJ2-1,16,TRBD1,TRBV11-3,NA,TGTGCCAGCAGCTCCTCTTGGGACAGGGTCTACAATGAGCAGTTCTTC,CASSSSWDRVYNEQFF
TRBJ2-5,14,TRBD1,TRBV2,NA,TGTGCCAGCACCCGGACAGGGGGCCAAGAGACCCAGTACTTC,CASTRTGGQETQYF
TRBJ2-7,15,TRBD1,TRBV7-8,NA,TGTGCCAGCAGCCCTACCGGGACAGGCCTCTACGAGCAGTACTTC,CASSPTGTGLYEQYF
TRBJ2-1,13,TRBD1,TRBV11-1,once,TGTGCCAGCGGCCTAGGGGGCAGGAATGAGCAGTTCTTC,CASGLGGRNEQFF
TRBJ1-5,14,TRBD1,TRBV19,NA,TGTGCCAGTAGTACAGCAGGGGGGAATCAGCCCCAGCATTTT,CASSTAGGNQPQHF
TRBJ1-1,13,NA,TRBV29-1,few,TGCAGCGTTGAGGGCAGAATGAACACTGAAGCTTTCTTT,CSVEGRMNTEAFF
TRBJ2-3,14,NA,TRBV24-1,NA,TGTGCCACCAGTGATCCCACTACGCCGGATACGCAGTATTTT,CATSDPTTPDTQYF
TRBJ1-2,14,TRBD1,TRBV20-1,NA,TGCAGTGCTAGTCACCGGGACAGGGGAGATGGCTACACCTTC,CSASHRDRGDGYTF
TRBJ2-3,15,TRBD2,TRBV28,NA,TGTGCCAGCAGTTTCGGGCGGGGGGGCACAGATACGCAGTATTTT,CASSFGRGGTDTQYF
TRBJ1-3,16,TRBD1,TRBV9,once,TGTGCCAGCAGCGTACAGGACAGGGGTTCCGGAAACACCATATATTTT,CASSVQDRGSGNTIYF
TRBJ1-5,14,TRBD1,TRBV10-2,NA,TGCGCCAGCAGTGATCGGACAGGGGGTCAGCCCCAGCATTTT,CASSDRTGGQPQHF
TRBJ1-2,15,NA,TRBV7-9,NA,TGTGCCAGCAGCTTAGCGCTCGGAGCTAACTATGGCTACACCTTC,CASSLALGANYGYTF
TRBJ1-1,14,TRBD1,TRBV5-1,NA,TGCGCCAGCAGCAACGGACAGGGGGCCACTGAAGCTTTCTTT,CASSNGQGATEAFF
TRBJ2-7,14,NA,TRBV19,NA,TGTGCCAGTAGTCAGCAGGGCTTGGGCCAACAGCAGTACTTC,CASSQQGLGQQQYF
TRBJ2-1,14,NA,TRBV19,NA,TGTGCCAGTAAAGAGGGCCCCTCCTACAATGAGCAGTTCTTC,CASKEGPSYNEQFF
TRBJ2-7,15,NA,TRBV27,NA,TGTGCCAGCAGAACCTCTTTTCTCCTTCCGGACGAGCAGTACTTC,CASRTSFLLPDEQYF
TRBJ1-2,15,TRBD1,TRBV25-1,NA,TGTGCCAGCAGTGAACCTCGGGACAGGGGTAATGGCTACACCTTC,CASSEPRDRGNGYTF
TRBJ1-1,15,NA,TRBV7-9,NA,TGTGCCAGCAGCTTAGCGATAGGAGGCAACACTGAAGCTTTCTTT,CASSLAIGGNTEAFF
TRBJ1-1,12,NA,TRBV19,NA,TGTGCCAGTAGTCCCGAGAAAACTGAAGCTTTCTTT,CASSPEKTEAFF
TRBJ2-6,19,TRBD2,TRBV3-1/TRBV3-2,NA,TGTGCCAGCAGCCAAATCATAGCGGGGGGGCCCACCGGGGCCAACGTCCTGACTTTC,CASSQIIAGGPTGANVLTF
TRBJ1-1,13,NA,TRBV24-1,NA,TGTGCCACCAGTTCCGGACAGACCGATTCAGCTTTCTTT,CATSSGQTDSAFF
TRBJ1-6,17,TRBD1,TRBV4-1,NA,TGCGCCAGCAGCCACTTGTCTCCGGGACAGGTTAATTCACCCCTCCACTTT,CASSHLSPGQVNSPLHF
TRBJ2-6,18,NA,TRBV9,once,TGTGCCAGCAGCGTCACCCCACACAGTTCCTCTGGGGCCAACGTCCTGACTTTC,CASSVTPHSSSGANVLTF
TRBJ2-1,18,NA,TRBV28,NA,TGTGCCAGCAGTTTAGTTATCGGGGGGCATAGCTCCTACAATGAGCAGTTCTTC,CASSLVIGGHSSYNEQFF
TRBJ2-3,16,NA,TRBV7-2,NA,TGTGCCAGCAGCTTATCTTACGGGAGCGGCACAGATACGCAGTATTTT,CASSLSYGSGTDTQYF
TRBJ2-5,16,TRBD2,TRBV28,once,TGTGCCAGCAGTTTGAGGCTAGCGGGGGGTCAAGAGACCCAGTACTTC,CASSLRLAGGQETQYF
TRBJ2-5,14,NA,TRBV5-6,NA,TGTGCCAGCAGCTTGGCGGAGCGGCAAGAGACCCAGTACTTC,CASSLAERQETQYF
TRBJ1-6,14,NA,TRBV7-8,NA,TGTGCCAGCAGCGAAGGGGGTGAGGGATCACCCCTCCACTTT,CASSEGGEGSPLHF
TRBJ1-1,13,NA,TRBV5-5,NA,TGTGCCAGCAGCTTGGCGTGGGCAGATGAAGCTTTCTTT,CASSLAWADEAFF
TRBJ2-7,13,TRBD1,TRBV6-5,NA,TGTGCCAGTGACAAGGGACAGGGGGACGAGCAGTACTTC,CASDKGQGDEQYF
TRBJ1-1,12,NA,TRBV10-3,few,TGTGCCATCAGTGAGTCGGCAGGGAGGGCTTTCTTT,CAISESAGRAFF
TRBJ2-1,15,TRBD1,TRBV5-1,NA,TGCGCCAGCAGCTTGGGACAGGGGGTTTATGGTGAGCAGTTCTTC,CASSLGQGVYGEQFF
TRBJ1-1,13,NA,TRBV10-1,NA,TGCGCCAGCAGTGAGGGAGCACCCACTGAAGCTTTCTTT,CASSEGAPTEAFF
TRBJ1-1,14,NA,TRBV16,NA,TGTGCCAGCAGCCCCATTTCCGGAGGGCGGGAAGCTTTCTTT,CASSPISGGREAFF
TRBJ2-3,17,NA,TRBV4-2,few,TGTGCCAGCAGCCAAGAGTCTGGGGGCCAAGGGGCAGATACGCAGTATTTT,CASSQESGGQGADTQYF
TRBJ2-2,14,NA,TRBV7-9,NA,TGTGCCAGCAGCTTATCCGGGAACACCGGGGAGCTGTTTTTT,CASSLSGNTGELFF
TRBJ1-3,17,NA,TRBV11-2,NA,TGTGCCAGCAGCTTAGCGCTGACAGGACTGCCTGGAAACACCATATATTTT,CASSLALTGLPGNTIYF
TRBJ2-1,16,TRBD2,TRBV18,NA,TGTGCCAGCTCACCACCGTCGGGAGGGACCTACAATGAGCAGTTCTTC,CASSPPSGGTYNEQFF
TRBJ2-1,18,NA,TRBV28,NA,TGTGCCAGCAGTTTTGCGACAGGGTTCACGGGAGTCGTCAATGAGCAGTTCTTC,CASSFATGFTGVVNEQFF
TRBJ1-2,14,NA,TRBV6-5,few,TGTGCCAGCAGTTACTCATACACCCGCGGAGGCTACACCTTC,CASSYSYTRGGYTF
TRBJ1-5,15,TRBD1,TRBV9,NA,TGTGCCAGCAGCTTTTCCGGACAGGGGGATCAGCCCCAGCATTTT,CASSFSGQGDQPQHF
TRBJ1-1,14,TRBD1,TRBV3-1/TRBV3-2,NA,TGTGCCAGCAGCTACGGACAGGCGACCACTGAAGCTTTCTTT,CASSYGQATTEAFF
TRBJ2-1,16,TRBD2,TRBV2,NA,TGTGCCAGCAGTCCCACTGGCGGGAGGTTCGACAATGAGCAGTTCTTC,CASSPTGGRFDNEQFF
TRBJ2-7,17,TRBD1,TRBV11-3,NA,TGTGCCAGCTCAGCTCCTCTGGGGACAGACGCCCGAATAGAGCAGTACTTC,CASSAPLGTDARIEQYF
TRBJ2-1,17,TRBD2,TRBV9,NA,TGTGCCAGCAGCGCGACCCTGGGACTAGCGGAATACAATGAGCAGTTCTTC,CASSATLGLAEYNEQFF
TRBJ1-1,14,NA,TRBV15,once,TGTGCCACCAGCTACCTCCTACAGGGCACTGAAGCTTTCTTT,CATSYLLQGTEAFF
TRBJ1-2,15,TRBD1,TRBV5-6,NA,TGTGCCAGCAGCTTAGGACAGGTAGGATATCGAGGCTACACCTTC,CASSLGQVGYRGYTF
TRBJ1-2,12,NA,TRBV6-5,NA,TGTGCCAGCAGTTACCCACGGGGAGGCTACACCTTC,CASSYPRGGYTF
TRBJ1-2,16,TRBD1,TRBV19,NA,TGTGCCAGTAGTGCGGGACAGGGGGCTTTCGACTATGGCTACACCTTC,CASSAGQGAFDYGYTF
TRBJ2-1,15,TRBD2,TRBV3-1/TRBV3-2,NA,TGTGCCAGCAGCCCCCGCGGGGGGGGTATAGATGAGCAGTTCTTC,CASSPRGGGIDEQFF